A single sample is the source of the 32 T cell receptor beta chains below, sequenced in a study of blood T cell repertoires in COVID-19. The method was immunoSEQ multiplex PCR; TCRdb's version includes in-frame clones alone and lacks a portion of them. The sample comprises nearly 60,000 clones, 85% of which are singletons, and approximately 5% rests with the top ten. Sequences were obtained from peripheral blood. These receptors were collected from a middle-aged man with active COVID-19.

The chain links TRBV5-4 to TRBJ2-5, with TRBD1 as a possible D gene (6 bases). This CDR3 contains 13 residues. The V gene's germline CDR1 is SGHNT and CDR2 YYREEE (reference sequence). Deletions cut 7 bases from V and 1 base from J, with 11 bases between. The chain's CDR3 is CASSTGRQETQYF. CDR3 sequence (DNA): TGTGCCAGCTCGACAGGACGCCAAGAGACCCAGTACTTC.

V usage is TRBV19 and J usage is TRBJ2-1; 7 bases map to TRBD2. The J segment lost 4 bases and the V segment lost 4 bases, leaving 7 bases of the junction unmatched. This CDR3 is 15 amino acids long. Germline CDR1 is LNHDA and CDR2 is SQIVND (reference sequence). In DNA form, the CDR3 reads TGTGCCAGTAGTACCGGGCTAGCGGAGTACAATGAGCAGTTCTTC. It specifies CASSTGLAEYNEQFF.

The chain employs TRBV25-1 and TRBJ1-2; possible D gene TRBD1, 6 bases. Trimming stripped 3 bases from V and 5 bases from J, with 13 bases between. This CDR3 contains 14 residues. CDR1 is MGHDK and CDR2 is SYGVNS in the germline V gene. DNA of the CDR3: TGTGCCAGCAGTGATGACAGGAAGAGTTATGGCTACACCTTC. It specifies CASSDDRKSYGYTF.

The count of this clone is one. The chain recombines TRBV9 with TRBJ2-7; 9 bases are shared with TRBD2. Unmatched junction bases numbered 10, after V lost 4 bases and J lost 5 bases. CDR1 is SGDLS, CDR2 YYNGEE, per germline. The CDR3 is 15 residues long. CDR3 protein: CASSYGLAIRNEQYF. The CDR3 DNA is TGTGCCAGCAGCTATGGACTAGCGATACGAAACGAGCAGTACTTC.

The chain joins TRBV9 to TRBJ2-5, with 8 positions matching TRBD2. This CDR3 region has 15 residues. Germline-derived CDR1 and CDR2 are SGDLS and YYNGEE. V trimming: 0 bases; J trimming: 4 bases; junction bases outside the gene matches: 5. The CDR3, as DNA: TGTGCCAGCAGCGTAGGAGGGCTAGCGGGAGAGACCCAGTACTTC. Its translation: CASSVGGLAGETQYF.

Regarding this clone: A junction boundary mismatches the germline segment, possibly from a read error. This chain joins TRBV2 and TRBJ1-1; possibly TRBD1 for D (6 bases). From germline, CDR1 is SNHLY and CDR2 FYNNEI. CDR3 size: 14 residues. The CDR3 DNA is TGTGCCACCCAAGGGGGGGGCTTGAACGCTGAAGCTTTCTTT. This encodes CATQGGGLNAEAFF. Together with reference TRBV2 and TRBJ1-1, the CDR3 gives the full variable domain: EPEVTQTPSHQVTQMGQEVILRCVPISNHLYFYWYRQILGQKVEFLVSFYNNEISEKSEIFDDQFSVERPDGSNFTLKIRSTKLEDSAMYFCATQGGGLNAEAFFGQGTRLTVV.

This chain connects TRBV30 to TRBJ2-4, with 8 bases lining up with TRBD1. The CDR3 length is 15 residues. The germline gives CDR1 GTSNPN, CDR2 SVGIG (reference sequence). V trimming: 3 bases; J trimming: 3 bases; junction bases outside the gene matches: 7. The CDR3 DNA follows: TGTGCCTGGAGGAACAGGGGGTCGGGCAAAAACATTCAGTACTTC. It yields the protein CAWRNRGSGKNIQYF. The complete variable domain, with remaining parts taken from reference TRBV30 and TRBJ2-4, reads SQTIHQWPATLVQPVGSPLSLECTVEGTSNPNLYWYRQAAGRGLQLLFYSVGIGQISSEVPQNLSASRPQDRQFILSSKKLLLSDSGFYLCAWRNRGSGKNIQYFGAGTRLSVL.

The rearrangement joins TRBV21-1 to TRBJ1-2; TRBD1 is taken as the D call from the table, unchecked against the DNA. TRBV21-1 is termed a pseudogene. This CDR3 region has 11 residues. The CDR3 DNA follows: TGTGCCAGTTTGGACAGACGGGGCTACACCTTC. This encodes CASLDRRGYTF.

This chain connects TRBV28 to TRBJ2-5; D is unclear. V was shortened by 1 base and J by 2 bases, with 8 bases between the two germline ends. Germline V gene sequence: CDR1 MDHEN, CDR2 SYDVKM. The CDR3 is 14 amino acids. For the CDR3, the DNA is TGTGCCAGCAGTTTATTATCCGTTCAAGAGACCCAGTACTTC. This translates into CASSLLSVQETQYF.

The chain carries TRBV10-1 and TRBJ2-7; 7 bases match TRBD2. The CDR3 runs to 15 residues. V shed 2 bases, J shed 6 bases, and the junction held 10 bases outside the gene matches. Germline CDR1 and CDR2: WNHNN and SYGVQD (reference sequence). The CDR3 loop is CASSEPGRARTEQYF. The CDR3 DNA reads TGCGCCAGCAGTGAGCCAGGGAGGGCAAGAACCGAGCAGTACTTC.

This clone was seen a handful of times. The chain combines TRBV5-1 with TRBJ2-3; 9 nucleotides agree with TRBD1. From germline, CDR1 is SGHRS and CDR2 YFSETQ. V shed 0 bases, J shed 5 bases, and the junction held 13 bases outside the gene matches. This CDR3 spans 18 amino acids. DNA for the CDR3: TGCGCCAGCAGCTTGGAGGGGAGAGCGGGACAGGGTATAGATACGCAGTATTTT. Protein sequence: CASSLEGRAGQGIDTQYF.

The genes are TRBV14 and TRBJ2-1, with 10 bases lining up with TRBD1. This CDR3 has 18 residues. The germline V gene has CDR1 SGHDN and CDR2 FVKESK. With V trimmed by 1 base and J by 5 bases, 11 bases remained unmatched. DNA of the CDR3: TGTGCCAGCAGCCAAGGTTTGGTTAGGGACAGGGGTAACAATGAGCAGTTCTTC. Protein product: CASSQGLVRDRGNNEQFF.

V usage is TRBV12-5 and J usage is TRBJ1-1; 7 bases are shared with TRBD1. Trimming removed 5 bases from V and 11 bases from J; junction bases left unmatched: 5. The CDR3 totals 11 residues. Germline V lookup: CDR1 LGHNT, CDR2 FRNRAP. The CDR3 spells CASGTTGRAFF. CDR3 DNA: TGTGCTAGTGGTACGACAGGGCGGGCTTTCTTT.

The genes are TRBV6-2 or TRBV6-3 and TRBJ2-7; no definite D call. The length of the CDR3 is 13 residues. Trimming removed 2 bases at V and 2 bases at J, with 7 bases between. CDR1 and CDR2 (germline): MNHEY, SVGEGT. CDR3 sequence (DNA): TGTGCCAGCAGTTACGAACAGCCCTACGAGCAGTACTTC. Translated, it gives CASSYEQPYEQYF.

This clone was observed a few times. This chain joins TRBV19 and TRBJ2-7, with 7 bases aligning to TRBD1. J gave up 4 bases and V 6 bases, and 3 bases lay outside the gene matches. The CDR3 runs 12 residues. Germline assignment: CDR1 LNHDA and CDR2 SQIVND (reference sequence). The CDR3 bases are TGTGCCAGTAGGATGACAGGGTACGAGCAGTACTTC. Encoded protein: CASRMTGYEQYF.

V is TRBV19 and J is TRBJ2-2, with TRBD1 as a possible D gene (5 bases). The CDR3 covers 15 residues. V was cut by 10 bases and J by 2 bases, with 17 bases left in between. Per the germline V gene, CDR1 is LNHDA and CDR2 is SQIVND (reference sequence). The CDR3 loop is CATTEVDSNTGELFF. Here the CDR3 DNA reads TGTGCCACTACAGAGGTAGACAGCAACACCGGGGAGCTGTTTTTT.

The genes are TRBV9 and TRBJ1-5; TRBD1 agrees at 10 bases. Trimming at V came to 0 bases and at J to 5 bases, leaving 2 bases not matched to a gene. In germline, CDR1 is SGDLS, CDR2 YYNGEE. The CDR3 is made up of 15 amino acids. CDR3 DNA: TGTGCCAGCAGCGTAGGCGGGACAGGGGATCAGCCCCAGCATTTT. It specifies CASSVGGTGDQPQHF.

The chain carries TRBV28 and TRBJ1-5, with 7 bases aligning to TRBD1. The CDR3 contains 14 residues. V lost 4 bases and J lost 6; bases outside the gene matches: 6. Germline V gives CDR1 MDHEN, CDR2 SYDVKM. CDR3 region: CASSSRQGRQPQHF. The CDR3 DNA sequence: TGTGCCAGCAGTTCCAGACAGGGACGTCAGCCCCAGCATTTT.

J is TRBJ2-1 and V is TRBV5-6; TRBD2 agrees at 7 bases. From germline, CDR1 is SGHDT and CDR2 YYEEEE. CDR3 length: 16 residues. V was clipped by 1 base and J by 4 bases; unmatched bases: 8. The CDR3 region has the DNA TGTGCCAGCAGCTTGCTATCCTCGGGGGGTTACAATGAGCAGTTCTTC. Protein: CASSLLSSGGYNEQFF.

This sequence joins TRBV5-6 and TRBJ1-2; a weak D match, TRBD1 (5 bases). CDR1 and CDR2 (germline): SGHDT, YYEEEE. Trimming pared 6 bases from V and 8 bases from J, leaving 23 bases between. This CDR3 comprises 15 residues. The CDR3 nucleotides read TGTGCCAGCATCGAGAACGGCTGGGACTCCGGCGGCTACACCTTC. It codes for CASIENGWDSGGYTF.

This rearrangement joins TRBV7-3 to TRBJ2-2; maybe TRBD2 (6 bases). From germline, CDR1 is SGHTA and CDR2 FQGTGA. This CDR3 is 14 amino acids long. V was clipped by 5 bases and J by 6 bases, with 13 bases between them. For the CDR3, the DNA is TGTGCCAGCAGCCCTCCGTCGGGGGCCGGGGAGCTGTTTTTT. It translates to CASSPPSGAGELFF.

CDR3 protein: CATQDPGTIVYTF. The CDR3 DNA is TGTGCCACCCAAGACCCCGGGACAATAGTCTACACCTTC. The chain carries TRBV6-5 and TRBJ1-2, with TRBD1 as a possible D gene (6 bases). Germline V gives CDR1 MNHEY, CDR2 SVGAGI. The CDR3 extends over 13 amino acids. V lost 10 bases to trimming and J lost 10 bases, with 22 bases between them.

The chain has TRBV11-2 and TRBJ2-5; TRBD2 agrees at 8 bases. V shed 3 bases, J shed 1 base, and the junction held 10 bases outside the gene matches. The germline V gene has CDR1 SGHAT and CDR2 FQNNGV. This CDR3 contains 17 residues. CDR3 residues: CASSFRGGRPFQETQYF. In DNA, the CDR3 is TGTGCCAGCAGCTTCCGGGGCGGGAGGCCCTTCCAAGAGACCCAGTACTTC.

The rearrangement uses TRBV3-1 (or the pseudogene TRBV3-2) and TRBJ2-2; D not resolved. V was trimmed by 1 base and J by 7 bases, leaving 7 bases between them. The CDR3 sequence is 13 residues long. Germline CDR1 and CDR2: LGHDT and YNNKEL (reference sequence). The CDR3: CASSQVAGGELFF. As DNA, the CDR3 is TGTGCCAGCAGCCAAGTCGCCGGCGGGGAGCTGTTTTTT.

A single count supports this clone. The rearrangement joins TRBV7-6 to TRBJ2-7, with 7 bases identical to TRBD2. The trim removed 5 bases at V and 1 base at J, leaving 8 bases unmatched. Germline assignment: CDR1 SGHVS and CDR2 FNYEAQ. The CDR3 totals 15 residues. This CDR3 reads CASSPEGGPSYEQYF. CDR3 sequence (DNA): TGTGCCAGCAGCCCCGAGGGAGGGCCTTCCTACGAGCAGTACTTC.

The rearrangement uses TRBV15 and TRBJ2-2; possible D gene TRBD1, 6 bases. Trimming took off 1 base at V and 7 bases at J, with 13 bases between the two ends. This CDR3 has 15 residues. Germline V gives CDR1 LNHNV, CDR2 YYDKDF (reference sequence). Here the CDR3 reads CATSRAQGSIGELFF. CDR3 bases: TGTGCCACCAGCAGAGCACAGGGTAGCATCGGGGAGCTGTTTTTT. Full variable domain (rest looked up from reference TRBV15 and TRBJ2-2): DAMVIQNPRYQVTQFGKPVTLSCSQTLNHNVMYWYQQKSSQAPKLLFHYYDKDFNNEADTPDNFQSRRPNTSFCFLDIRSPGLGDTAMYLCATSRAQGSIGELFFGEGSRLTVL.

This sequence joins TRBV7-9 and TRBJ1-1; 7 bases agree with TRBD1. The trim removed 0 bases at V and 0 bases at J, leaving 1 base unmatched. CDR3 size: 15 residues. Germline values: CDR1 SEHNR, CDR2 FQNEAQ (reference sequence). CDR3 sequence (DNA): TGTGCCAGCAGCTTAGCGCAGGGGGTGAACACTGAAGCTTTCTTT. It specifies CASSLAQGVNTEAFF.

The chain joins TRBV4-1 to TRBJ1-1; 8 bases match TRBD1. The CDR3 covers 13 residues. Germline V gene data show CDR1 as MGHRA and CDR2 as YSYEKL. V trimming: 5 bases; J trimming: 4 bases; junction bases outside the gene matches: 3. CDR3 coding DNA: TGCGCCAGCAGCTATGGACAGGGCACTGAAGCTTTCTTT. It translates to CASSYGQGTEAFF.

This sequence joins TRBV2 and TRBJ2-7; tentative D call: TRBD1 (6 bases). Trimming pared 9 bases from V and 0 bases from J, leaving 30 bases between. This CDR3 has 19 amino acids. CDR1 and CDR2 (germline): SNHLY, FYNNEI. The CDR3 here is CASTLRDTVRDPGSYEQYF. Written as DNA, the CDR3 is TGTGCCAGTACCCTCCGGGACACGGTTAGGGACCCAGGCTCCTACGAGCAGTACTTC. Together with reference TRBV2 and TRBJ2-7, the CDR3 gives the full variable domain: EPEVTQTPSHQVTQMGQEVILRCVPISNHLYFYWYRQILGQKVEFLVSFYNNEISEKSEIFDDQFSVERPDGSNFTLKIRSTKLEDSAMYFCASTLRDTVRDPGSYEQYFGPGTRLTVT.

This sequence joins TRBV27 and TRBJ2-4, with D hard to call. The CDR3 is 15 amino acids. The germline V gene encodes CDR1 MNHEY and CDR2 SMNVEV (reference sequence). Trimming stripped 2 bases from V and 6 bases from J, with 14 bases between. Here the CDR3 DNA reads TGTGCCAGCAGTTTAGGGCGAGTCGGATCAAACATTCAGTACTTC. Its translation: CASSLGRVGSNIQYF.

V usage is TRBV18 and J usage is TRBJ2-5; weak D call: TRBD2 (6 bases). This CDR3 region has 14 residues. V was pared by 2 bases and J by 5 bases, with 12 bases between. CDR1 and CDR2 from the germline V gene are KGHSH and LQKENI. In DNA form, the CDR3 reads TGTGCCAGCTCACCATGGGGGGATCAGGAGACCCAGTACTTC. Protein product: CASSPWGDQETQYF.

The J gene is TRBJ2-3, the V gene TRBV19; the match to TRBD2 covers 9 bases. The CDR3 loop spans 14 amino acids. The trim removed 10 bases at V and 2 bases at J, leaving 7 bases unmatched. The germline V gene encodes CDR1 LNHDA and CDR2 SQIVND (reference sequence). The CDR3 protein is CATAGLANTDTQYF. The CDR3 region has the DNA TGTGCCACCGCGGGACTAGCCAACACAGATACGCAGTATTTT.